Presented here are 9 T cell receptor beta chains from one specimen sequenced in a study of T-cell reconstitution after alpha-beta-depleted transplantation in children. As it was prepared, the TCRbeta library received unique molecular identifiers. TCRdb reprocessed the PCR reads with MiXCR, giving one entry per CDR3 protein. The table includes some 600,000 distinct CDR3 sequences, 10% to 15% detected once. The sample in question was PBMCs, mostly from graft donor cells, obtained 360 days after TCRalphabeta/CD19-depleted stem cell transplant. These receptors were collected from a male patient aged 10 to 17 who had a stem cell transplant for acute myeloid leukemia, so the T cells may come from the graft donor.

V usage is TRBV5-6 and J usage is TRBJ2-3; 12 bases fit TRBD2. CDR1 and CDR2 (germline): SGHDT, YYEEEE. With V trimmed by 3 bases and J by 6 bases, 8 bases remained unmatched. This CDR3 spans 16 amino acids. CDR3 nucleotides: TGTGCCAGCAGCTCAGGACTAGCGGGATGGTCGGATACGCAGTATTTT. Its protein product is CASSSGLAGWSDTQYF.

The genes are TRBV7-3 and TRBJ2-5; 7 bases map to TRBD2. Germline V gives CDR1 SGHTA, CDR2 FQGTGA. The CDR3 consists of 15 residues. V trimming: 1 base; J trimming: 1 base; junction bases outside the gene matches: 3. The CDR3 DNA is TGTGCCAGCAGCTTAAGGCGGACTAGCCAAGAGACCCAGTACTTC. It yields the protein CASSLRRTSQETQYF.

In its sample, this clonotype was seen many times. The CDR3 region is CSARRGLAEGYNEQFF. CDR3 DNA sequence: TGCAGTGCTCGGAGGGGGCTAGCGGAGGGATACAATGAGCAGTTCTTC. The V and J genes are TRBV20-1 and TRBJ2-1; either TRBD1 or TRBD2 may fit D (7 bases each). The ends were cut back, 5 bases at V and 4 bases at J, with 21 bases in the middle. This CDR3 spans 16 amino acids. The germline gives CDR1 DFQATT, CDR2 SNEGSKA (reference sequence).

This chain uses TRBV3-1 with TRBJ2-7; D remains unclear. Germline V gives CDR1 LGHDT, CDR2 YNNKEL (reference sequence). The CDR3 runs 15 residues. V lost 5 bases and J lost 2, with 16 bases in between. The CDR3 sequence: CASSYGWTSAYEQYF. As DNA, the CDR3 is TGTGCCAGCAGCTATGGTTGGACGTCCGCCTACGAGCAGTACTTC.

In its sample, this clonotype was seen a few times. The J gene is TRBJ2-5, the V gene TRBV7-6; D is uncertain. Germline lookup yields CDR1 SGHVS and CDR2 FNYEAQ. This CDR3 is built from 14 residues. V was trimmed by 8 bases and J by 5 bases, leaving 18 bases between them. CDR3 sequence reads: CASSDPRTTETQYF. DNA for the CDR3: TGTGCCAGCTCCGACCCCCGTACCACTGAGACCCAGTACTTC.

V is TRBV7-9 and J is TRBJ2-7; tentatively, D is TRBD1 or TRBD2 (7 bases each). Between the trimmed V and J ends, which lost 11 bases and 7 bases, there was a span of 15 bases. Looked up from germline, CDR1 is SEHNR and CDR2 is FQNEAQ (reference sequence). The CDR3 has 11 residues. Here the CDR3 reads CAGRGPGEQYF. Here the CDR3 DNA reads TGTGCCGGGAGGGGGCCGGGGGAGCAGTACTTC.

The V call is TRBV13, the J call TRBJ2-5, with TRBD1 identical over 7 bases. J lost 5 bases, V lost 5 bases, and 11 bases had no gene match. The CDR3 is made up of 15 amino acids. Germline assignment: CDR1 PRHDT and CDR2 FYEKMQ (reference sequence). The CDR3 sequence: CASSGRQGSLETQYF. The DNA for the CDR3 is TGTGCCAGCAGCGGCCGACAGGGAAGTCTCGAGACCCAGTACTTC.

This clonotype was detected only a few times. This chain joins TRBV29-1 and TRBJ2-5, with D hard to call. Trimming took 2 bases from V and 7 from J, leaving 14 bases between them. CDR3 length: 13 amino acids. The germline V gene encodes CDR1 SQVTM and CDR2 ANQGSEA. CDR3 residues: CSVESARKGTQYF. As DNA, the CDR3 is TGCAGCGTTGAATCGGCCCGAAAGGGGACCCAGTACTTC. The whole variable domain, filled in from reference TRBV29-1 and TRBJ2-5, reads SAVISQKPSRDICQRGTSLTIQCQVDSQVTMMFWYRQQPGQSLTLIATANQGSEATYESGFVIDKFPISRPNLTFSTLTVSNMSPEDSSIYLCSVESARKGTQYFGPGTRLLVL.

This chain joins TRBV4-3 and TRBJ2-7; D is uncertain. V dropped 3 bases and J dropped 1 base, with 16 bases sitting between them. The germline V gene encodes CDR1 LGHNA and CDR2 YSLEER. The CDR3 runs to 16 residues. CDR3 in amino acids: CASSHQNPPGSYEQYF. The CDR3 bases are TGCGCCAGCAGCCACCAGAACCCTCCTGGATCCTACGAGCAGTACTTC.